The sequence of this T cell receptor beta chain was determined in a study of beta chain features in type 1 diabetes. This clone was counted only a few times. Its matching antigen is unknown. Regarding the study as a whole: An over-representation of cells with high TCR expression could result from cDNA sequencing. The study found moderately but significantly shorter TCRB CDR3s in all four CD4+ subsets of Type 1 diabetes patients. Patients' naive, central memory and Treg TCRB repertoires seemed closer to one another than those of healthy donors.

Expressed TCRB transcripts were sequenced after all isolated RNA was converted to cDNA. Sequencing was performed with immunoSEQ multiplex PCR; in TCRdb, only in-frame clones are kept and a portion is missing. The sample shows just over 450,000 clones, 30% of them seen only once. The J segment lost 5 bases and the V segment lost 4 bases, leaving 5 bases of the junction unmatched. The CDR3 is 15 residues long. Germline CDR1 and CDR2: SGDLS and YYNGEE. The receptor's source is a man younger than 35 in good health. Sequenced material: naive CD4+ T cells from blood. This sequence joins TRBV9 and TRBJ2-1; 11 bases are a match to TRBD2. The CDR3 DNA sequence: TGTGCCAGCAGCCCCGGACTAGCGGGTCACAATGAGCAGTTCTTC. Translated: CASSPGLAGHNEQFF.